These 4 T cell receptor beta chains share one sample of origin, sequenced in a study of T cell responses to AZD1222 COVID-19 vaccine. Profiling relied on immunoSEQ multiplex PCR, and the TCRdb table lists in-frame clones only, not all of them. The sample records 90,000 to 150,000 clones, about nine tenths being singletons. The material sequenced was peripheral blood, taken on day 0 of AZD1222 vaccination. The receptor set was obtained from an adult in good health.

The CDR3 here is CASSVGGTPSYEQYF. The CDR3 DNA follows: TGTGCCAGCAGCGTAGGGGGGACTCCTTCCTACGAGCAGTACTTC. V gene TRBV9 combines with J gene TRBJ2-7, with a tentative D call TRBD2 (6 bases). Germline V gene data show CDR1 as SGDLS and CDR2 as YYNGEE. The V end lost 0 bases, the J end lost 1 base, and 11 bases lay between the germline ends. There are 15 residues in the CDR3. The full variable domain, rest sourced from reference TRBV9 and TRBJ2-7, is DSGVTQTPKHLITATGQRVTLRCSPRSGDLSVYWYQQSLDQGLQFLIQYYNGEERAKGNILERFSAQQFPDLHSELNLSSLELGDSALYFCASSVGGTPSYEQYFGPGTRLTVT.

This rearrangement joins TRBV5-4 to TRBJ1-3; D gene uncertain. Trimming stripped 4 bases from V and 2 bases from J, with 13 bases between. Germline V lookup: CDR1 SGHNT, CDR2 YYREEE (reference sequence). This CDR3 has 15 residues. This CDR3 reads CASSPEPGTGNTIYF. CDR3 DNA: TGTGCCAGCAGCCCCGAGCCGGGCACTGGAAACACCATATATTTT.

V and J are TRBV5-4 and TRBJ2-3; D is perhaps TRBD2 (5 bases). The CDR3 runs 14 residues. Germline V lookup: CDR1 SGHNT, CDR2 YYREEE (reference sequence). Between the trimmed V and J ends, which lost 4 bases and 6 bases, there was a span of 15 bases. In DNA form, the CDR3 reads TGTGCCAGCAGCAACCGGCGGGCCAGGGATACGCAGTATTTT. Its protein product is CASSNRRARDTQYF.

Of note for this clone: Other DNA sequences in the sample encode the same CDR3. This chain's CDR3 is CASSLGGNTEAFF. CDR3 nucleotide sequence: TGCGCCAGCAGCCTCGGGGGGAACACTGAAGCTTTCTTT. The V and J genes are TRBV5-1 and TRBJ1-1, with D perhaps matching TRBD1 (5 bases). The germline CDR1 and CDR2 sequences are SGHRS and YFSETQ. The CDR3 is made up of 13 amino acids. V shed 4 bases and J shed 1 base, with 8 bases lying between them. The variable domain in full, with the rest retrieved from reference TRBV5-1 and TRBJ1-1, is KAGVTQTPRYLIKTRGQQVTLSCSPISGHRSVSWYQQTPGQGLQFLFEYFSETQRNKGNFPGRFSGRQFSNSRSEMNVSTLELGDSALYLCASSLGGNTEAFFGQGTRLTVV.